This TCR beta chain is drawn from a study of control samples from healthy donors and cancer patients (dated by TCRdb to about 2020). Inclusive of the bounding cysteine and phenylalanine, the CDR3 is 15 residues long. The only DNA kept is the CDR3, 45 bases in frame from the first base. In the germline V gene (reference sequence), CDR1 corresponds to SGHKS and CDR2 to YYEKEE. The germline V and J ends show losses of 0 bases and 2 bases respectively, and no gene match explains 3 bases of the junction. As regards this clone: Its antigen has not been determined. Base-call qualities are not available, and no considerably larger clone is one nucleotide away.

Libraries were made using the immunoSEQ multiplex PCR assay. TCRdb took this table from immuneACCESS and kept in-frame rearrangements with V and J called. Such tables lack part of the clones; where checked against another copy, unresolved V genes explain under half of the gap, and the rest is unexplained. The sample table holds around 75,000 clones, of which around 92% were seen once. The ten largest account for approximately 5.8% of the sample. The sequence derives from a woman aged 60-75 years in good health. The chain joins TRBV5-5 to TRBJ2-7; 9 bases in the junction line up with TRBD2. The sequenced material came from blood. The sequenced DNA is TGTGCCAGCAGCTTGGAACCTAGCGGGACCTACGAGCAGTACTTC. Its product reads: CASSLEPSGTYEQYF.